These 2 T cell receptor beta chains were sequenced from one sample in a study of T cell changes during pregnancy in multiple sclerosis. Generated by immunoSEQ multiplex PCR, the TCRdb table keeps only in-frame clones and is missing some. The sample lists tens of thousands of clones, just over 90% occurring once. Material: peripheral blood, obtained in the third trimester of pregnancy. All receptors come from a female donor with multiple sclerosis, enrolled in a pregnancy study.

The chain employs TRBV9 and TRBJ2-7; 7 positions match TRBD2. The CDR3 sequence is 14 residues long. CDR1 and CDR2 (germline): SGDLS, YYNGEE. Losses at the gene ends were 4 bases for V and 3 bases for J; bases not matched to a gene: 7. CDR3 in DNA: TGTGCCAGCAGCCCTCGACTAGCCGGCTACGAGCAGTACTTC. Amino acid sequence: CASSPRLAGYEQYF.

The V and J genes are TRBV6-1 and TRBJ2-3, with D possibly matching TRBD1 (6 bases). The CDR3 length is 17 residues. Germline CDR1 is MNHNS and CDR2 is SASEGT. V lost 4 bases to trimming and J lost 1 base, with 18 bases between them. This CDR3 is CASSGRYRELGTDTQYF. The CDR3 DNA is TGTGCCAGCAGTGGGAGATACAGGGAGTTGGGCACAGATACGCAGTATTTT.